The 8 T cell receptor beta chains below were found in one sample sequenced in a study of blood T cells in healthy people across ages. The second PCR ran 7 to 11 cycles with a sample-barcoded 5' primer and J-beta primers. Using its own MiXCR run on the 5' RACE reads, TCRdb lists one record per CDR3 protein. The data contain 650,000 to 800,000 distinct CDR3 sequences, 40% to 50% of them seen just once; the ten biggest clones take up 15% to 25%. Input material: blood. The source of these receptors is a man in his sixties in good health.

Only one count was recorded for this clonotype. This sequence joins TRBV20-1 and TRBJ2-7; tentatively, D is TRBD1 or TRBD2 (5 bases each). Germline V gene data show CDR1 as DFQATT and CDR2 as SNEGSKA (reference sequence). Trimming cost V 2 bases and J 7 bases, with 9 bases left between them. This CDR3 is 11 amino acids long. CDR3 sequence: CSARPGSEQYF. CDR3 DNA: TGCAGTGCTAGACCAGGGAGTGAGCAGTACTTC.

The rearrangement links TRBV30 to TRBJ2-5; 8 bases match TRBD1. The V gene end was trimmed by 5 bases and the J gene end by 0 bases; junction bases not matched to a gene: 2. CDR3 length: 13 residues. Germline-derived CDR1 and CDR2 are GTSNPN and SVGIG (reference sequence). The CDR3 here is CAWVGQDQETQYF. CDR3 DNA sequence: TGTGCCTGGGTGGGACAGGACCAAGAGACCCAGTACTTC.

The V gene is TRBV6-5, the J gene TRBJ2-1; TRBD2 aligns across 10 bases. Germline V CDR1 and CDR2: MNHEY, SVGAGI. J lost 2 bases, V lost 0 bases, and 7 bases had no gene match. The length of the CDR3 is 18 residues. The CDR3 protein is CASSYSGQRGGAYNEQFF. For the CDR3, the DNA is TGTGCCAGCAGTTACTCCGGCCAGCGGGGGGGTGCCTACAATGAGCAGTTCTTC.

The V gene is TRBV15, the J gene TRBJ1-1; TRBD1 is a possible D gene (6 bases). V shed 0 bases and J shed 0 bases, with 11 bases lying between them. Germline-derived CDR1 and CDR2 are LNHNV and YYDKDF (reference sequence). This CDR3 is built from 16 residues. The CDR3 here is CATSRDLGAVNTEAFF. In nucleotides, the CDR3 is TGTGCCACCAGCAGAGATCTGGGGGCGGTGAACACTGAAGCTTTCTTT.

V gene TRBV20-1 combines with J gene TRBJ2-3; D call uncertain. Between the trimmed V and J ends, which lost 1 base and 7 bases, there was a span of 18 bases. The CDR3 is made up of 15 amino acids. Germline V lookup: CDR1 DFQATT, CDR2 SNEGSKA (reference sequence). The DNA for the CDR3 is TGCAGTGCTAGAGCGGTAGGAGTTCAGGCTTATACGCAGTATTTT. It is translated as CSARAVGVQAYTQYF.

The chain uses TRBV4-3 and TRBJ2-1, with D uncertain. This CDR3 is built from 18 residues. Trimming shortened V by 0 bases and J by 2 bases, and 17 bases separated the two germline ends. Germline V gene sequence: CDR1 LGHNA, CDR2 YSLEER. DNA for the CDR3: TGCGCCAGCAGCCAAGATTTCGCGACAACTATTCCCTACAATGAGCAGTTCTTC. The encoded protein is CASSQDFATTIPYNEQFF.

The J gene is TRBJ2-5, the V gene TRBV2, with 11 bases lining up with TRBD1. V lost 10 bases and J lost 5; bases outside the gene matches: 12. CDR1 and CDR2 (germline): SNHLY, FYNNEI. The CDR3 length is 15 residues. The CDR3 loop reads CANSRDRGSEETQYF. The CDR3 nucleotides are TGTGCCAACTCCCGGGACAGGGGGTCAGAGGAGACCCAGTACTTC.

The chain joins TRBV12-3 or TRBV12-4 to TRBJ2-7; 13 positions agree with TRBD2. The CDR3 is made up of 20 amino acids. J was trimmed by 0 bases and V by 3 bases; bases with no gene match: 14. The CDR3 sequence is CASSFGPGLAGVQGSYEQYF. The DNA for the CDR3 is TGTGCCAGCAGTTTCGGTCCAGGACTAGCGGGGGTCCAAGGCTCCTACGAGCAGTACTTC.